Below are 7 T cell receptor beta chains sequenced from a single sample in a study of OX40 agonist ivuxolimab in advanced cancers. Here immunoSEQ multiplex PCR was the method, and the copy in TCRdb shows in-frame clones only, minus some. The sample lists more than 80,000 clones; about 88% were seen once. Source: CD4+ or CD8+ T cells sorted from blood, taken in a trial of the OX40 agonist ivuxolimab. These receptors originate from an adult with an advanced solid tumor such as melanoma, head and neck, liver or kidney cancer.

The chain has TRBV27 and TRBJ1-3; D call uncertain. V lost 3 bases to trimming and J lost 0 bases, with 3 bases between them. The CDR3 runs 13 residues. Germline V gives CDR1 MNHEY, CDR2 SMNVEV (reference sequence). DNA of the CDR3: TGTGCCAGCAGTTTTAACTCTGGAAACACCATATATTTT. It specifies CASSFNSGNTIYF.

The V call is TRBV28, the J call TRBJ1-2; D gene unclear. Germline CDR1 and CDR2: MDHEN and SYDVKM. The CDR3 contains 13 residues. Trimming pared 6 bases from V and 5 bases from J, leaving 13 bases between. CDR3 coding DNA: TGTGCCAGCAGGCGTGACCTGGAGTATGGCTACACCTTC. Protein sequence: CASRRDLEYGYTF.

The chain is built from TRBV19 and TRBJ2-5; 9 nucleotides line up with TRBD1. Germline trimming cut 7 bases from V and 4 bases from J; bases unmatched to any gene: 10. CDR1 and CDR2 (germline): LNHDA, SQIVND (reference sequence). This CDR3 is 15 amino acids long. This CDR3 is CASKPGTGRRETQYF. The DNA for the CDR3 is TGTGCCAGTAAACCCGGGACAGGGCGGCGAGAGACCCAGTACTTC.

V is TRBV6-1 and J is TRBJ2-3, with 8 bases lining up with TRBD2. The CDR3 extends over 14 amino acids. The germline CDR1 and CDR2 sequences are MNHNS and SASEGT. V lost 10 bases and J lost 3; bases outside the gene matches: 9. Here the CDR3 reads CATRREGQTDTQYF. DNA for the CDR3: TGTGCCACCCGCCGGGAGGGCCAAACAGATACGCAGTATTTT.

The CDR3 protein is CASSRDRGLYNEQFF. The CDR3, as DNA: TGTGCCAGTAGTCGCGACAGGGGGCTCTACAATGAGCAGTTCTTC. The chain uses TRBV19 and TRBJ2-1, with 10 bases matching TRBD1. CDR1 and CDR2 (germline): LNHDA, SQIVND (reference sequence). V lost 5 bases to trimming and J lost 3 bases; unmatched junction nucleotides: 4. This CDR3 comprises 15 residues.

This chain links TRBV19 with TRBJ2-5, with a tentative D call TRBD1 (5 bases). The CDR3 loop spans 13 amino acids. Trimming stripped 4 bases from V and 6 bases from J, with 12 bases between. The germline gives CDR1 LNHDA, CDR2 SQIVND (reference sequence). CDR3 protein: CASSTQEPQTQYF. The CDR3 coding sequence is TGTGCCAGTAGTACACAGGAGCCCCAGACCCAGTACTTC.

The chain couples TRBV7-2 to TRBJ1-1; D may be TRBD1 (5 bases). Germline CDR1 and CDR2: SGHTA and FQGNSA. V shed 2 bases and J shed 5 bases, with 9 bases lying between them. The CDR3 runs to 13 residues. The CDR3 protein is CASSLYGGTEAFF. The DNA of the CDR3 is TGTGCCAGCAGCTTATATGGGGGTACTGAAGCTTTCTTT.